Detailed here is one TCR beta chain. This entry is derived from a study of cytomegalovirus exposure and HLA in healthy donors. This CDR3 region has 13 residues. V was clipped by 0 bases and J by 11 bases; unmatched bases: 4. Germline loops: CDR1 SGDLS, CDR2 YYNGEE. This PCR relied on a set of 60 Vbeta primers and 13 Jbeta primers. Measured with immunoSEQ multiplex PCR; TCRdb has only the in-frame clones, and not every one. This sample's table has some 72,000 clones. The clonotype comes from a man aged 40-55 years in good health and CMV-seronegative. Sequencing was done on a sample of PBMCs. The V and J genes are TRBV9 and TRBJ1-1; 10 bases line up with TRBD1. The CDR3 loop reads CASSVEGQGRAFF. The CDR3 DNA reads TGTGCCAGCAGCGTAGAGGGACAGGGGAGGGCTTTCTTT.